These T cell receptor beta chains were read from a single sample in a study of T-cell memory formation after mild COVID-19. TCRdb itself ran the 5' RACE reads through MiXCR, one entry per CDR3 protein. The table lists 68,000 or so distinct CDR3 sequences, roughly a sixth of them singletons. The sample was PBMCs or a T cell subset sorted from them (not recorded which). These receptors were obtained from an adult woman who had mild COVID-19 (a few samples of this study predate the infection). Cell type and time point are not known. CDR3s leave out the opening cysteine and the closing phenylalanine or tryptophan. Fields, in order: J gene, clone size, V gene, CDR3 protein. Only part of the rows carry a size: once, few, many, or a class if the clone is expanded.

TRBJ2-1 NA TRBV29-1 SAPGLAGLNEQF
TRBJ2-7 few TRBV29-1 SVGMTVYEQY
TRBJ2-7 few TRBV6-6 ASSPPPGYEQY
TRBJ2-2 many TRBV29-1 SVERGTGGLTGELF
TRBJ2-7 NA TRBV7-2 ASSLAGTSETYEQY
TRBJ1-1 NA TRBV5-6 ASSLERGLNTEAF
TRBJ2-5 NA TRBV27 ASSLLTGGKETQY
TRBJ2-2 few TRBV4-1 ASSQEFVIGELF
TRBJ2-3 NA TRBV4-1 ASSPFGTDTQY
TRBJ2-1 few TRBV4-3 ASSQGSPQVGGRTNEQF
TRBJ2-7 few TRBV5-1 ASSLEGSSSYEQY
TRBJ2-3 NA TRBV3-1 ASSHTSWGTDTQY
TRBJ2-7 few TRBV7-9 ASSFEEHYEQY
TRBJ2-5 NA TRBV1 TSSRKRGPIQETQY
TRBJ2-7 few TRBV7-9 ASTQTGTSYEQY
TRBJ2-1 few TRBV15 ATSAGRGPLNEQF
TRBJ2-1 NA TRBV12-3/TRBV12-4 ASSFPESANNEQF
TRBJ1-1 few TRBV12-3/TRBV12-4 ASGSGTANTEAF
TRBJ2-2 NA TRBV12-3/TRBV12-4 ASSRTGFTGELF
TRBJ2-3 few TRBV2 ASSEKNSEWVPDTQY
TRBJ2-1 few TRBV30 AWEVSSTSYNEQF
TRBJ2-1 NA TRBV7-9 ASSPGSGRAYNEQF
TRBJ2-1 NA TRBV6-2/TRBV6-3 ASSSSGPSYNEQF
TRBJ1-2 NA TRBV29-1 SVAGQFHYGYT
TRBJ2-3 NA TRBV13 ASSRTGAADTQY
TRBJ2-2 NA TRBV5-1 ASSLTARENTGELF
TRBJ2-4 few TRBV12-3/TRBV12-4 ASSFGGIQY
TRBJ2-7 medium-sized TRBV12-3/TRBV12-4 ASSPFPQEGEQY
TRBJ2-7 few TRBV5-1 ASSHEPGQGTYEQY
TRBJ1-2 NA TRBV5-1 ASSLDLLQGANYGYT
TRBJ2-7 NA TRBV5-1 ASSGTGSEQY
TRBJ2-5 NA TRBV5-1 ASSGIEETQY
TRBJ2-3 NA TRBV29-1 SVEDGREGSTDTQY
TRBJ1-4 NA TRBV4-1 ASSDSGTGLLNGEKLF
TRBJ2-7 NA TRBV6-1 ASSEYMDIEGQY
TRBJ2-2 few TRBV5-1 ASSLYGPSNTGELF
TRBJ2-7 few TRBV13 ASSLGEGAWYEQY
TRBJ2-2 NA TRBV5-1 ASSFAGQTPGELF
TRBJ2-7 medium-sized TRBV7-9 ASSHRDRNYEQY
TRBJ2-5 many TRBV5-1 ASSSGLQETQY